This TCR beta chain came from a study of tumor-infiltrating lymphocytes in primary liver carcinoma. Overall study: Read depth, roughly 3.65 to 7.13 million productive TCRbeta reads, did not differ significantly between tissues. Findings and limits, study-wide: With p = 0.039, the top-250-clone fraction in tumors significantly exceeded that in blood.

A constant-region primer served to make TCR beta cDNA from about 490 ng total RNA. Each TCR beta library was derived from three nested multiplex PCR rounds that employed slightly modified ARM-PCR. The first two PCR rounds, around 10 cycles each, used TRBV1-TRBV30 forward primers and a C-beta reverse primer. MiXCR, applied by TCRdb to the multiplex PCR reads, yields one record per CDR3 protein. The table has about 44,000 distinct CDR3 sequences, about 68% seen once. This CDR3 is 16 amino acids long. Germline V gives CDR1 SEHNR, CDR2 FQNEAQ (reference sequence). V was pared by 1 base and J by 1 base, with 12 bases between. It was from roughly 20-30 mg of unsorted bulk tissue that RNA and DNA were co-extracted. Sampling of each tumor involved five separate regions. To note about this clonotype: The target antigen is unknown.

Material: liver tumor tissue from sampling region 3. Described subset: tumor region T3, left-lateral pole. The V call is TRBV7-9, the J call TRBJ2-3; D possibly corresponds to TRBD2 (5 bases). This receptor was identified in a man in his forties with primary liver carcinoma and hepatitis B virus infection. CDR3 coding DNA: TGTGCCAGCAGCTTAGTGGCAGGAGGAGGCACAGATACGCAGTATTTT. It encodes CASSLVAGGGTDTQYF.